What follows is one TCR beta chain and its context. Per the study methods: Estimation of nucleated cell counts was performed using reference gene primer amplification. Assay used: immunoSEQ multiplex PCR; TCRdb lists only in-frame clones, some missing. V, J and clone size are taken as reported in that table, and D and trimming were inferred from the DNA itself. The sample has tens of thousands of clones, over 65% seen once. With 2 bases removed from V and 5 bases from J, the gap between germline ends came to 7 bases. The CDR3 spans 13 residues. In germline, CDR1 is MDHEN, CDR2 SYDVKM. These data originate in a study of blood T cell repertoires in COVID-19. Study details: The samples span acute and convalescent COVID-19 from the United States, Italy and Spain. Sources were T cells, B-cell-depleted T cells, or PBMCs; the material itself was cDNA or gDNA.

The receptor was isolated from a human donor in a cohort sampled during active COVID-19. The sample comprised peripheral blood. The chain employs TRBV28 and TRBJ1-5; D gene uncertain. The CDR3 nucleotides are TGTGCCAGCAGTTTAGCAGGATATCAGCCCCAGCATTTT. Encoded protein: CASSLAGYQPQHF. The full variable domain, in which reference TRBV28 and TRBJ1-5 provide the parts outside the CDR3, is DVKVTQSSRYLVKRTGEKVFLECVQDMDHENMFWYRQDPGLGLRLIYFSYDVKMKEKGDIPEGYSVSREKKERFSLILESASTNQTSMYLCASSLAGYQPQHFGDGTRLSIL.